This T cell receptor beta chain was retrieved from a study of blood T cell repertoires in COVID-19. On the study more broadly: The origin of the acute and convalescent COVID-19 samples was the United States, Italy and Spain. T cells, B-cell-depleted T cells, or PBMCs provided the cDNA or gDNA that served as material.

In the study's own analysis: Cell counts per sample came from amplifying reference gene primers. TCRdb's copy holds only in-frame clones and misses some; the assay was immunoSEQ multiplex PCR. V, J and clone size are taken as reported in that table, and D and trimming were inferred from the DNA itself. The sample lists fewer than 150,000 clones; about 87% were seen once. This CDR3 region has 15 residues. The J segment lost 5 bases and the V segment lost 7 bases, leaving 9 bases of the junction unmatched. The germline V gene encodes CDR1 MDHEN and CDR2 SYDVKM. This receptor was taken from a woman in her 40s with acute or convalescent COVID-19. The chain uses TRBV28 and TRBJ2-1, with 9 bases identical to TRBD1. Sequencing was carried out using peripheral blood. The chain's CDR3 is CASNLPGTGNNEQFF. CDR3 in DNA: TGTGCCAGCAACCTTCCCGGGACAGGGAACAATGAGCAGTTCTTC.